These T cell receptor beta chains were read from a single sample in a study of T cell responses to AZD1222 COVID-19 vaccine. Profiling relied on immunoSEQ multiplex PCR, and the TCRdb table lists in-frame clones only, not all of them. The sample includes 95,000 or so clones, around nine tenths of them seen just once. This sample comprised peripheral blood, obtained on day 0 of AZD1222 vaccination. These receptors were taken from an adult in good health. Both conserved end residues are part of each CDR3. The D gene is left open where the match is weak. The size of a clone is reported for some rows only, either as once, few or many, or as a class for expanded clones.

D gene,J gene,V gene,clone size,CDR3 protein,CDR3 DNA
-,TRBJ2-3,TRBV24-1,-,CATSDPRRGTDTQYF,TGTGCCACCAGTGATCCGCGCAGGGGCACAGATACGCAGTATTTT
-,TRBJ2-7,TRBV6-5,-,CASSYSSRGASYEQYF,TGTGCCAGCAGTTACAGTAGCAGGGGGGCCTCCTACGAGCAGTACTTC
-,TRBJ1-2,TRBV7-2,-,CASSPRDGSYGYTF,TGTGCCAGCAGCCCCAGGGACGGCAGCTATGGCTACACCTTC
-,TRBJ2-6,TRBV6-5,-,CASRLSGSGANVLTF,TGTGCCAGCAGGCTCAGTGGCTCTGGGGCCAACGTCCTGACTTTC
-,TRBJ1-3,TRBV21-1,-,CASSKGSDSGNTIYF,TGTGCCAGCAGCAAAGGGAGCGACTCTGGAAACACCATATATTTT
-,TRBJ2-1,TRBV5-1,once,CASSLGQGGYNEQFF,TGCGCCAGCAGCTTGGGACAGGGAGGCTACAATGAGCAGTTCTTC
TRBD1,TRBJ1-5,TRBV6-5,-,CASSPTGGLQPQHF,TGTGCCAGCAGCCCGACAGGGGGACTTCAGCCCCAGCATTTT
-,TRBJ2-7,TRBV18,-,CASSPPGGLREQYF,TGTGCCAGCTCACCACCCGGGGGGCTTCGCGAGCAGTACTTC
-,TRBJ1-3,TRBV11-2,-,CASSLDGVPGNTIYF,TGTGCCAGCAGCTTAGATGGCGTCCCTGGAAACACCATATATTTT
TRBD2,TRBJ2-7,TRBV19,once,CASRLAGGLSYEQYF,TGTGCCAGTCGACTAGCGGGGGGCCTATCCTACGAGCAGTACTTC
-,TRBJ1-1,TRBV4-1,-,CASSQEELGTLNTEAFF,TGCGCCAGCAGCCAAGAAGAGCTCGGGACGCTGAACACTGAAGCTTTCTTT
-,TRBJ1-1,TRBV6-2/TRBV6-3,-,CASSYGGIDTEAFF,TGTGCCAGCAGTTACGGGGGAATCGACACTGAAGCTTTCTTT
-,TRBJ2-5,TRBV27,-,CASKLYIEETQYF,TGTGCCAGCAAACTCTATATAGAAGAGACCCAGTACTTC
-,TRBJ1-5,TRBV3-1/TRBV3-2,-,CASSQGHSNQPQHF,TGTGCCAGCAGCCAAGGGCATAGCAATCAGCCCCAGCATTTT
-,TRBJ1-3,TRBV18,-,CASSLLSGNTIYF,TGTGCCAGCTCACTTTTATCTGGAAACACCATATATTTT
-,TRBJ2-3,TRBV5-1,-,CASRLDETDTQYF,TGCGCCAGCAGGCTCGATGAGACAGATACGCAGTATTTT
TRBD2,TRBJ2-5,TRBV5-1,once,CASSSVAGQKETQYF,TGCGCCAGCAGCTCCGTAGCGGGCCAGAAAGAGACCCAGTACTTC
TRBD1,TRBJ2-7,TRBV2,once,CASRDGTAPYEQYF,TGTGCCAGCAGGGACGGGACAGCGCCCTACGAGCAGTACTTC
-,TRBJ1-4,TRBV6-5,-,CASRKNRPGDEKLFF,TGTGCCAGCAGAAAAAACCGGCCAGGGGATGAAAAACTGTTTTTT
-,TRBJ1-5,TRBV19,-,CASSNYNPGLDQPQHF,TGTGCCAGTAGTAATTATAACCCGGGGTTGGATCAGCCCCAGCATTTT
-,TRBJ2-5,TRBV3-1/TRBV3-2,-,CASSQDLGKQETQYF,TGTGCCAGCAGCCAAGACCTGGGGAAGCAAGAGACCCAGTACTTC
-,TRBJ1-3,TRBV7-2,-,CASSLASRSSGNTIYF,TGTGCCAGCAGCTTAGCATCCCGGAGCTCTGGAAACACCATATATTTT
-,TRBJ1-2,TRBV18,-,CASSGGSGYGYTF,TGTGCCAGCTCCGGAGGGAGCGGCTATGGCTACACCTTC
-,TRBJ2-2,TRBV11-2,once,CASSYQGELFF,TGTGCCAGCAGTTACCAGGGGGAGCTGTTTTTT
-,TRBJ2-7,TRBV9,-,CASSVGGGRGDEQYF,TGTGCCAGCAGCGTTGGGGGGGGCCGTGGCGACGAGCAGTACTTC
TRBD2,TRBJ2-7,TRBV6-5,-,CASSSWGGSSYEQYF,TGTGCCAGCAGTTCCTGGGGCGGGAGCTCCTACGAGCAGTACTTC
-,TRBJ2-7,TRBV6-5,-,CASSYSRAGAQEQYF,TGTGCCAGCAGTTACTCGCGGGCAGGGGCTCAAGAGCAGTACTTC
TRBD1,TRBJ1-2,TRBV7-8,-,CASSSPGRGPFGYTF,TGTGCCAGCAGCTCTCCGGGCAGGGGGCCCTTTGGCTACACCTTC
-,TRBJ2-2,TRBV5-1,-,CASSLASRVSTGELFF,TGCGCCAGCAGCTTGGCCAGCAGGGTGTCGACCGGGGAGCTGTTTTTT